This record concerns one T cell receptor beta chain sequence. What it recognizes is unknown. The sample originates from a study of cytomegalovirus exposure and HLA in healthy donors. Study results and limitations: In a later analysis, the majority of CMV-associated beta chains seemingly showed HLA restriction. Reports credit the classifier with highly specific, highly sensitive diagnosis of cytomegalovirus status.

Researchers ran the PCR with 60 Vbeta and 13 Jbeta primers. Sequencing was performed with immunoSEQ multiplex PCR; in TCRdb, only in-frame clones are kept and a portion is missing. The sample has about 160,000 clones, approximately 72% seen once; the top ten hold approximately 2.4%. CDR1 and CDR2 (germline): LNHDA, SQIVND (reference sequence). The CDR3 length is 16 residues. Trimming removed 3 bases from V and 5 bases from J, with 19 bases in between. Sequenced input: PBMCs. The source is a female donor in good health and CMV-seronegative. The chain uses TRBV19 and TRBJ1-2, with no clear D. Here the CDR3 DNA reads TGTGCCAGTAGTATGGGGAGGCCAGCGACGCCATATGGCTACACCTTC. It codes for CASSMGRPATPYGYTF.